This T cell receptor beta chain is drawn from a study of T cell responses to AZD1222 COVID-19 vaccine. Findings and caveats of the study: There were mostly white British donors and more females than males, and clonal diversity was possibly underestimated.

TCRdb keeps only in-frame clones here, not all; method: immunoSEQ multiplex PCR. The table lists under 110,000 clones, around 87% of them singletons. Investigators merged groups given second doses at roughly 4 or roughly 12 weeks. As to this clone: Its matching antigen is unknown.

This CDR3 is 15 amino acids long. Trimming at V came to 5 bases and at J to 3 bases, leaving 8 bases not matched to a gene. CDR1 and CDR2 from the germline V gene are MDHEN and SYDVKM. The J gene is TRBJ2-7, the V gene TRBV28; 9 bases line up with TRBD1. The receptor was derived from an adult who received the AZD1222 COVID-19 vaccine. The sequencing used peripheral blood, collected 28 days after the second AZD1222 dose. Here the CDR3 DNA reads TGTGCCAGCAGTCGCCTCGGGACAGGGATCTACGAGCAGTACTTC. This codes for CASSRLGTGIYEQYF.